Below, 20 T cell receptor beta chains from the same sample are listed, as sequenced in a study of T cells in Graves' hyperthyroidism and ophthalmopathy. The TCR beta CDR3 regions underwent amplification using RNA transcripts as the source. TCR CDR3 underwent first-round RT-PCR with the HTBI primer set. TCRdb recomputed calls from the multiplex PCR reads with MiXCR, one row per CDR3 protein. The sample carries 300,000 to 450,000 distinct CDR3 sequences, around 18% recorded once. Sequencing was carried out using blood. The receptors were sampled from a man aged 18 to 29 with Graves' ophthalmopathy.

Note on this clonotype: It may be a read error: a sequence one base away is much more abundant. The chain employs TRBV15 and TRBJ1-1, with D unresolved. This CDR3 is 16 amino acids long. The germline V gene has CDR1 LNHNV and CDR2 YYDKDF (reference sequence). The CDR3 loop reads CAASRDDRILNTEAFF. For the CDR3, the DNA is TGTGCCGCCAGCAGAGATGATCGGATACTGAACACTGAAGCTTTCTTT.

The chain recombines TRBV28 with TRBJ1-1; D may be TRBD1 (5 bases). V lost 5 bases and J lost 0, with 10 bases in between. The length of the CDR3 is 14 residues. Germline CDR1 reads MDHEN; CDR2 reads SYDVKM. The CDR3 sequence: CASSHDRMNTEAFF. As DNA, the CDR3 is TGTGCCAGCAGTCACGACAGAATGAACACTGAAGCTTTCTTT.

This clonotype was counted many times. This chain connects TRBV7-9 to TRBJ2-7, with TRBD1 matching 9 bases. Germline V gene lookup returns CDR1 SEHNR and CDR2 FQNEAQ (reference sequence). This CDR3 spans 17 amino acids. Trimming removed 4 bases from V and 3 bases from J; junction bases left unmatched: 13. For the CDR3, the DNA is TGTGCCAGCAGCTCGGCCTGGATCCGGGACAGGGACTACGAGCAGTACTTC. Encoded protein: CASSSAWIRDRDYEQYF.

V usage is TRBV4-1 and J usage is TRBJ2-7; maybe TRBD1 (6 bases). Germline V gives CDR1 MGHRA, CDR2 YSYEKL. The CDR3 extends over 16 amino acids. Trimming pared 0 bases from V and 0 bases from J, leaving 12 bases between. DNA of the CDR3: TGCGCCAGCAGCCAAGATGGGGGCCAGGGCTCCTACGAGCAGTACTTC. Translating gives CASSQDGGQGSYEQYF.

This clonotype was recorded many times. V is TRBV12-3 or TRBV12-4 and J is TRBJ2-5; no reliable D call. This CDR3 comprises 14 residues. V was pared by 5 bases and J by 5 bases, with 15 bases between. The CDR3 DNA reads as TGTGCCAGCAGTGCCGACCCTCGGTGGGAGACCCAGTACTTC. It encodes CASSADPRWETQYF.

This clonotype was counted at least ten times. The chain employs TRBV5-1 and TRBJ2-7; TRBD1 aligns across 8 bases. V lost 5 bases and J lost 3; bases outside the gene matches: 4. CDR1 and CDR2 (germline): SGHRS, YFSETQ. The CDR3 length is 13 residues. CDR3 coding DNA: TGCGCCAGCAGTAACGGACAGGGCTACGAGCAGTACTTC. As protein: CASSNGQGYEQYF.

This clonotype was counted at least ten times. This chain connects TRBV27 to TRBJ2-2, with 7 bases fitting TRBD2. J gave up 0 bases and V 6 bases, and 4 bases lay outside the gene matches. The CDR3 is 15 residues long. Looked up from germline, CDR1 is MNHEY and CDR2 is SMNVEV (reference sequence). The CDR3 here is CASSPGLTNTGELFF. As DNA, the CDR3 is TGTGCCAGCAGCCCGGGACTAACGAACACCGGGGAGCTGTTTTTT.

The gene calls are TRBV7-9 and TRBJ1-2; D unresolved. CDR1 and CDR2 (germline): SEHNR, FQNEAQ (reference sequence). The CDR3 spans 15 residues. V lost 2 bases, J lost 4 bases, and 14 bases lay in between. CDR3 in DNA: TGTGCCAGCAGCTTATTGGCCCCTTCGGGCTATGGCTACACCTTC. Translation: CASSLLAPSGYGYTF. The entire variable domain, with the rest obtained from reference TRBV7-9 and TRBJ1-2, is as follows: DTGVSQNPRHKITKRGQNVTFRCDPISEHNRLYWYRQTLGQGPEFLTYFQNEAQLEKSRLLSDRFSAERPKGSFSTLEIQRTEQGDSAMYLCASSLLAPSGYGYTFGSGTRLTVV.

The chain carries TRBV7-9 and TRBJ1-2; 8 bases match TRBD1. Germline V gene sequence: CDR1 SEHNR, CDR2 FQNEAQ (reference sequence). The CDR3 contains 15 residues. V shed 5 bases and J 4 bases; nucleotides not matched to a gene: 9. The CDR3 sequence is CASSPSPGTGYGYTF. CDR3 bases: TGTGCCAGCAGCCCCTCCCCCGGGACAGGCTATGGCTACACCTTC.

This clonotype has more than one count but fewer than ten. The genes are TRBV6-5 and TRBJ2-1; tentatively, D is TRBD1 (6 bases). Trimming shortened V by 0 bases and J by 15 bases, and 21 bases separated the two germline ends. CDR1 is MNHEY, CDR2 SVGAGI, per germline. The CDR3 has 15 amino acids. CDR3 nucleotides: TGTGCCAGCAGTTACTCGGGTGGGGGCCGGTTCCCCACGTTCTTC. It is translated as CASSYSGGGRFPTFF.

This clonotype was seen only a few times. The J gene is TRBJ2-5, the V gene TRBV19, with 12 bases lining up with TRBD2. The CDR3 runs 15 residues. Unmatched junction bases numbered 5, after V lost 5 bases and J lost 4 bases. Germline loops: CDR1 LNHDA, CDR2 SQIVND (reference sequence). CDR3 residues: CASSQLAGGRETQYF. Written as DNA, the CDR3 is TGTGCCAGTAGTCAACTAGCGGGGGGACGAGAGACCCAGTACTTC.

This clonotype came up many times. J is TRBJ1-2 and V is TRBV27; a weak D match, TRBD1 (5 bases). V was cut by 5 bases and J by 6 bases, with 19 bases left in between. The germline V gene encodes CDR1 MNHEY and CDR2 SMNVEV (reference sequence). The CDR3 extends over 15 amino acids. This CDR3 is CASSPRGWPPNGYTF. The CDR3 coding sequence is TGTGCCAGCAGTCCCCGGGGGTGGCCCCCTAATGGCTACACCTTC.

This chain connects TRBV27 to TRBJ2-7; the D is unclear. This CDR3 contains 14 residues. Germline V lookup: CDR1 MNHEY, CDR2 SMNVEV (reference sequence). Trimming removed 5 bases from V and 3 bases from J, with 14 bases in between. The CDR3 protein is CASSERPPLYEQYF. The DNA for the CDR3 is TGTGCCAGCAGTGAAAGGCCTCCCCTCTACGAGCAGTACTTC.

This clonotype was counted ten times or more. The chain's CDR3 is CASSLWSAGNTEAFF. The CDR3 DNA is TGCGCCAGCAGCTTGTGGTCCGCGGGAAACACTGAAGCTTTCTTT. The chain uses TRBV5-1 and TRBJ1-1, with no clear D. With 1 base removed from V and 2 bases from J, the gap between germline ends came to 12 bases. The germline V gene encodes CDR1 SGHRS and CDR2 YFSETQ. CDR3 length: 15 residues.

This clonotype appeared a few times. The chain is built from TRBV29-1 and TRBJ1-3; D ambiguous. The CDR3 consists of 12 residues. Trimming cost V 3 bases and J 4 bases, with 7 bases left between them. The germline CDR1 and CDR2 sequences are SQVTM and ANQGSEA. The CDR3: CSVEDAGNTIYF. In DNA, the CDR3 is TGCAGCGTTGAGGATGCAGGAAACACCATATATTTT.

This clonotype was seen a handful of times. The genes are TRBV19 and TRBJ1-5, with D maybe TRBD1 (6 bases). Per germline, CDR1 LNHDA and CDR2 SQIVND (reference sequence). This CDR3 region has 15 residues. V shed 5 bases and J shed 1 base, with 12 bases lying between them. The CDR3 is CASSVQGKSNQPQHF. The CDR3, as DNA: TGTGCCAGTAGTGTCCAGGGGAAGAGCAATCAGCCCCAGCATTTT.

V and J are TRBV19 and TRBJ2-7; D unresolved. V lost 4 bases to trimming and J lost 4 bases, with 11 bases between them. The CDR3 is made up of 13 amino acids. CDR1 LNHDA and CDR2 SQIVND come from the germline V gene (reference sequence). In DNA, the CDR3 is TGTGCCAGTAGTACAGACCTGGTGTACGAGCAGTACTTC. Its protein is CASSTDLVYEQYF.

This clonotype was seen many times. The chain combines TRBV5-6 with TRBJ2-7; D not certain. Trimming removed 0 bases at V and 3 bases at J, with 7 bases between. The germline V gene encodes CDR1 SGHDT and CDR2 YYEEEE. CDR3 size: 13 residues. CDR3 region: CASSLAGLYEQYF. For the CDR3, the DNA is TGTGCCAGCAGCTTGGCCGGTCTCTACGAGCAGTACTTC.

This clonotype occurred a few times. This chain uses TRBV9 with TRBJ2-4; 9 bases are shared with TRBD1. CDR3 length: 17 residues. Germline values: CDR1 SGDLS, CDR2 YYNGEE. V was pared by 2 bases and J by 5 bases, with 11 bases of the junction left unmatched. CDR3 loop: CASSVSLWDREENIQYF. The CDR3 region has the DNA TGTGCCAGCAGCGTGTCCCTTTGGGACAGGGAAGAAAACATTCAGTACTTC.

In this sample, this clonotype turned up many times. The gene calls are TRBV11-2 and TRBJ2-1, with D possibly matching TRBD1 (6 bases). Looked up from germline, CDR1 is SGHAT and CDR2 is FQNNGV. V dropped 3 bases and J dropped 7 bases, with 10 bases sitting between them. The CDR3 is 13 amino acids. The CDR3 DNA is TGTGCCAGCAGCTTGCAGGGGAGAAATGAGCAGTTCTTC. Its translation: CASSLQGRNEQFF.